This T cell receptor beta chain was obtained from a study of T cell repertoires in aging, cancer and after chemotherapy. In the study overall: Repeat sampling of healthy donors over several months to years showed clear clonal overlap.

TCR beta rearrangements were amplified from peripheral blood genomic DNA. The V gene end was trimmed by 0 bases and the J gene end by 4 bases; junction bases not matched to a gene: 14. CDR1 is SGHNT, CDR2 YYREEE, per germline (reference sequence). The CDR3 is 19 amino acids. Rearranged V-D-J TRB sequences were amplified with a mixed TRB-A/B primer pool. TCRdb passed the multiplex PCR reads through MiXCR, listing each CDR3 protein once. The sample records roughly 2,900 distinct CDR3 sequences, just under 35% being singletons. This clonotype was recorded a few times. This sequence joins TRBV5-4 and TRBJ2-1; 9 bases match TRBD2. Specimen: blood. The origin of this receptor is a human donor in good health. Here the CDR3 reads CASSLAGARGGLLYNEQFF. For the CDR3, the DNA is TGTGCCAGCAGCTTGGCCGGGGCGCGGGGGGGCTTACTTTACAATGAGCAGTTCTTC. Combining the CDR3 with reference TRBV5-4 and TRBJ2-1 gives the whole variable domain ETGVTQSPTHLIKTRGQQVTLRCSSQSGHNTVSWYQQALGQGPQFIFQYYREEENGRGNFPPRFSGLQFPNYSSELNVNALELDDSALYLCASSLAGARGGLLYNEQFFGPGTRLTVL.